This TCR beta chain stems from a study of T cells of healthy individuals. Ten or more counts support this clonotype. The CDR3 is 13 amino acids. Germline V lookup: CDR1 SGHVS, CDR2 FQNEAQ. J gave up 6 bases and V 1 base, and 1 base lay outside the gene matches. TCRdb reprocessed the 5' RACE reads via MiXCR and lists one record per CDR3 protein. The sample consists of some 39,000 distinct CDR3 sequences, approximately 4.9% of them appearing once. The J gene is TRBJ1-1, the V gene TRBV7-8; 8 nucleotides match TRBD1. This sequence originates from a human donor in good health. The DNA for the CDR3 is TGTGCCAGCAGCTTAGAGACAGGGGCTGAAGCTTTCTTT. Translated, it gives CASSLETGAEAFF.